This T cell receptor beta chain was found in a study of T cell responses to AZD1222 COVID-19 vaccine. With 0 bases removed from V and 3 bases from J, the gap between germline ends came to 7 bases. CDR1 and CDR2 (germline): LGHDT, YNNKEL (reference sequence). The CDR3 contains 14 residues. This table comes from immunoSEQ multiplex PCR, and its TCRdb copy is limited to in-frame clones, with some not included. The data contain some 150,000 clones, around nine tenths of them seen just once; the ten biggest clones take up around 2.6%. The chain recombines TRBV3-1 (or the pseudogene TRBV3-2) with TRBJ2-3; D is uncertain. This clonotype was sampled from an adult in good health. The specimen comprised peripheral blood, sampled on day 0 of AZD1222 vaccination. CDR3 nucleotides: TGTGCCAGCAGCCAAGATATCGAGACAGATACGCAGTATTTT. Its protein product is CASSQDIETDTQYF.